These 8 T cell receptor beta chains were all obtained from the same sample, sequenced in a study of a mutant IDH1 vaccine in newly diagnosed glioma. The time point here: week 35, safety follow-up. A 20-mer mutant IDH1 peptide at 300 ug was injected subcutaneously with topical imiquimod. Their antigens remain unidentified. Produced via immunoSEQ multiplex PCR; TCRdb's table is partial and in-frame only. The table shows about 32,000 clones, with approximately 77% occurring only once. The sample consisted of PBMCs, taken from a glioma patient whose treatment included an IDH1 peptide vaccine. Source of these receptors: a man aged 25-45 years with glioma.

This chain uses TRBV6-5 with TRBJ1-1; D unclear. The CDR3 length is 12 residues. The V gene lost 6 bases and the J gene lost 5 bases, with 10 bases spanning the gap. Germline values: CDR1 MNHEY, CDR2 SVGAGI. In nucleotides, the CDR3 is TGTGCCAGCAGCCCCAGCGGGACTGAAGCTTTCTTT. This translates into CASSPSGTEAFF.

This chain connects TRBV6-5 to TRBJ1-1, with unresolved D. The germline V and J ends were trimmed by 3 bases and 9 bases, with 8 bases remaining between them. In germline, CDR1 is MNHEY, CDR2 SVGAGI. This CDR3 is 11 amino acids long. The CDR3 DNA reads TGTGCCAGCAGTTATTCCGGACAAGCTTTCTTT. Translated: CASSYSGQAFF.

The chain carries TRBV6-4 and TRBJ2-1, with 8 bases fitting TRBD2. The CDR3 is 15 residues long. V lost 5 bases to trimming and J lost 6 bases; unmatched junction nucleotides: 9. Germline values: CDR1 MRHNA, CDR2 SNTAGT. CDR3 sequence (DNA): TGTGCCAGCAGTCTGCTAGCGGGTGCGGGCAATGAGCAGTTCTTC. Protein product: CASSLLAGAGNEQFF.

The rearrangement uses TRBV29-1 and TRBJ2-5; TRBD1 aligns across 9 bases. The V gene end was trimmed by 6 bases and the J gene end by 5 bases; junction bases not matched to a gene: 10. CDR3 size: 14 residues. Germline V lookup: CDR1 SQVTM, CDR2 ANQGSEA. The CDR3, as DNA: TGCAGCGTAGCCGGGACAGGGCCCCCGGAGACCCAGTACTTC. Translation: CSVAGTGPPETQYF.

The chain has TRBV18 and TRBJ1-1; D unclear. Per the germline V gene, CDR1 is KGHSH and CDR2 is LQKENI. This CDR3 has 15 residues. Trimming pared 5 bases from V and 1 base from J, leaving 14 bases between. CDR3 sequence: CASSSQDGPNTEAFF. The CDR3, as DNA: TGTGCCAGCTCATCCCAGGACGGACCGAACACTGAAGCTTTCTTT. The variable domain in full, completed from reference TRBV18 and TRBJ1-1, reads NAGVMQNPRHLVRRRGQEARLRCSPMKGHSHVYWYRQLPEEGLKFMVYLQKENIIDESGMPKERFSAEFPKEGPSILRIQQVVRGDSAAYFCASSSQDGPNTEAFFGQGTRLTVV.

V usage is TRBV4-2 and J usage is TRBJ2-6; 10 positions agree with TRBD1. The CDR3 is made up of 18 amino acids. Germline trimming cut 4 bases from V and 4 bases from J; bases unmatched to any gene: 10. Germline V CDR1 and CDR2: LGHNA, YNFKEQ. The CDR3 region has the DNA TGTGCCAGCAGCCCGGGACAGGGGTCTGGGAGGGGGGCCAACGTCCTGACTTTC. Translating it yields CASSPGQGSGRGANVLTF.

This chain joins TRBV2 and TRBJ1-5; 7 bases are shared with TRBD1. V lost 5 bases to trimming and J lost 2 bases; unmatched junction nucleotides: 3. CDR3 length equals 14 residues. Germline V CDR1 and CDR2: SNHLY, FYNNEI. Written as DNA, the CDR3 is TGTGCCAGCAGTACTGACAGGGGCAATCAGCCCCAGCATTTT. Translation gives CASSTDRGNQPQHF.

The V and J genes are TRBV13 and TRBJ2-2; D tentatively reads TRBD1 or TRBD2 (6 bases each). The CDR3 is made up of 16 amino acids. V was trimmed by 5 bases and J by 6 bases, leaving 19 bases between them. Germline loops: CDR1 PRHDT, CDR2 FYEKMQ (reference sequence). This CDR3 reads CASSTRTPGGPGELFF. CDR3 in DNA: TGTGCCAGCAGCACCCGGACCCCTGGGGGGCCCGGGGAGCTGTTTTTT.